This T cell receptor beta chain was identified in a study of OX40 agonist ivuxolimab in advanced cancers. Overall study context: Given to patients was ivuxolimab, an agonistic anti-OX40 (CD134) antibody.

Concerning this clone: Its antigen is undetermined.

Autoimmune disease history or systemic immunosuppression was exclusionary. This CDR3 is 12 amino acids long. V lost 5 bases to trimming and J lost 4 bases; unmatched junction nucleotides: 1. CDR1 is SGHAT and CDR2 is FQDESV in the germline V gene (reference sequence). The repertoire was sequenced with immunoSEQ multiplex PCR; TCRdb's copy has only in-frame clones and lacks some. The sample has 84,000 or so clones; around nine tenths are singletons. Overall study results and limits: Part of the nonresponder group also had normalized T-cell clonal expansion that was low. Partial responders dosed at 0.1-3.0 mg/kg displayed clonal expansion ranking among the lowest.

This clonotype originated in an adult with an advanced solid tumor such as melanoma, head and neck, liver or kidney cancer. The material was CD4+ or CD8+ T cells sorted from blood, obtained in a trial of the OX40 agonist ivuxolimab. The chain combines TRBV11-1 with TRBJ1-2; TRBD1 aligns across 7 bases. CDR3 sequence: CASSRDSYGYTF. The CDR3 nucleotides read TGTGCCAGCAGCCGGGACAGCTATGGCTACACCTTC.